These 27 T cell receptor beta chains were sequenced from one sample in a study of OX40 agonist ivuxolimab in advanced cancers. Library preparation was by the immunoSEQ multiplex PCR assay. Sourced from immuneACCESS, this table was stored by TCRdb with only in-frame sequences that have V and J called. A share of the clones is absent; for the studies checked, an unresolved V gene accounts for under half, and the remainder has no known explanation. In this sample the table shows 76,000 or so clones, approximately 83% of which occur a single time. Of the sample, roughly 5.5% falls within the top ten clones. Sequenced material: CD4+ or CD8+ T cells sorted from blood, taken in a trial of the OX40 agonist ivuxolimab. The receptors originated from an adult with an advanced solid tumor such as melanoma, head and neck, liver or kidney cancer.

V and J are TRBV18 and TRBJ1-3; 11 nucleotides align to TRBD1. Trimming removed 1 base from V and 1 base from J; junction bases left unmatched: 6. The CDR3 consists of 18 residues. CDR1 KGHSH and CDR2 LQKENI come from the germline V gene. In DNA form, the CDR3 reads TGTGCCAGCTCACCACTTCTGGGACAGGGGGGATCTGGAAACACCATATATTTT. Translating it yields CASSPLLGQGGSGNTIYF.

This clone was recorded once. The rearrangement joins TRBV7-9 to TRBJ1-1; 7 bases align to TRBD1. The length of the CDR3 is 13 residues. V gave up 4 bases and J gave up 4 bases; unmatched junction bases: 3. Per germline, CDR1 SEHNR and CDR2 FQNEAQ (reference sequence). The CDR3 nucleotides are TGTGCCAGCAGCTCCGACAGGGTCACTGAAGCTTTCTTT. Protein: CASSSDRVTEAFF. Based on the CDR3 plus reference TRBV7-9 and TRBJ1-1, the full variable domain is DTGVSQNPRHKITKRGQNVTFRCDPISEHNRLYWYRQTLGQGPEFLTYFQNEAQLEKSRLLSDRFSAERPKGSFSTLEIQRTEQGDSAMYLCASSSDRVTEAFFGQGTRLTVV.

This clone appeared a single time. This chain links TRBV5-1 with TRBJ2-1; 15 nucleotides line up with TRBD2. The germline CDR1 and CDR2 sequences are SGHRS and YFSETQ. After removal of 4 bases from V and 7 bases from J, the junction contained 3 bases not matched to a gene. The CDR3 loop spans 15 amino acids. The CDR3 DNA reads TGCGCCAGCAGCAGGACTAGCGGGGGGGCAAATGAGCAGTTCTTC. This encodes CASSRTSGGANEQFF.

J is TRBJ1-2 and V is TRBV2; D gene unclear. Germline CDR1 SNHLY, CDR2 FYNNEI. Trimming stripped 4 bases from V and 2 bases from J, with 11 bases between. The CDR3 length is 14 residues. CDR3 amino acids: CASSVSQKNYGYTF. The CDR3 DNA reads TGTGCCAGCAGTGTAAGCCAGAAAAACTATGGCTACACCTTC.

The chain is built from TRBV25-1 and TRBJ1-1; the D is unclear. V was shortened by 3 bases and J by 1 base, with 6 bases between the two germline ends. Germline V gene lookup returns CDR1 MGHDK and CDR2 SYGVNS. This CDR3 has 13 residues. CDR3 bases: TGTGCCAGCAGTGAGGGGAGGAACACTGAAGCTTTCTTT. It encodes CASSEGRNTEAFF.

This clone was observed a single time. The chain links TRBV10-3 to TRBJ2-1, with D unresolved. This CDR3 is 15 amino acids long. V lost 6 bases, J lost 1 base, and 13 bases lay in between. Germline assignment: CDR1 ENHRY and CDR2 SYGVKD. The CDR3 bases are TGTGCCATCAGCCTGGACGCGGCTTCCTACAATGAGCAGTTCTTC. Its translation is CAISLDAASYNEQFF.

This chain uses TRBV18 with TRBJ2-7; possible D gene TRBD1, 5 bases. V dropped 2 bases and J dropped 4 bases, with 15 bases sitting between them. In germline, CDR1 is KGHSH, CDR2 LQKENI. This CDR3 has 15 amino acids. For the CDR3, the DNA is TGTGCCAGCTCACCAGACCCAGGGCCGAAATACGAGCAGTACTTC. It yields the protein CASSPDPGPKYEQYF.

This chain uses TRBV19 with TRBJ1-1, with 7 bases identical to TRBD1. V lost 10 bases, J lost 5 bases, and 13 bases stayed unmatched. CDR3 length: 14 residues. Germline V lookup: CDR1 LNHDA, CDR2 SQIVND (reference sequence). CDR3 nucleotides: TGTGCCACCTCTATCAGGGGGAGAGAGACTGAAGCTTTCTTT. It yields the protein CATSIRGRETEAFF.

V usage is TRBV21-1 and J usage is TRBJ2-2; the table's D call, TRBD2, has no DNA check behind it. TRBV21-1 is marked as a pseudogene. The CDR3 contains 17 residues. The CDR3, as DNA: TGTGCCAGCTCTCAAGGACTAGCGGGAGCGGACACCGGGGAGCTGTTTTTT. Protein product: CASSQGLAGADTGELFF.

This chain uses TRBV11-2 with TRBJ1-1, with a tentative D call TRBD1 (6 bases). The CDR3 loop spans 14 amino acids. With 5 bases removed from V and 12 bases from J, the gap between germline ends came to 22 bases. Germline V CDR1 and CDR2: SGHAT, FQNNGV. The CDR3 protein is CASSPLGAGQRTFF. The CDR3 DNA sequence: TGTGCCAGCAGCCCACTGGGGGCAGGGCAACGGACTTTCTTT.

The chain employs TRBV5-5 and TRBJ2-7, with a weak D call TRBD2 (6 bases). Germline CDR1 and CDR2: SGHKS and YYEKEE (reference sequence). The CDR3 contains 14 residues. V shed 5 bases and J shed 6 bases, with 18 bases lying between them. The CDR3 is CASRVRDSPSEQYF. Here the CDR3 DNA reads TGTGCCAGCAGGGTTCGGGACTCACCAAGCGAGCAGTACTTC.

The CDR3 sequence: CASGSGGTGFNQPQHF. CDR3 nucleotide sequence: TGTGCTAGTGGTTCGGGGGGGACAGGCTTTAATCAGCCCCAGCATTTT. The J gene is TRBJ1-5, the V gene TRBV12-5; 8 bases are a match to TRBD1. Germline assignment: CDR1 LGHNT and CDR2 FRNRAP. The CDR3 sequence is 16 residues long. V lost 4 bases to trimming and J lost 4 bases; unmatched junction nucleotides: 9.

The chain has TRBV7-9 and TRBJ1-2; possibly TRBD1 for D (5 bases). The germline V and J ends were trimmed by 5 bases and 4 bases, with 17 bases remaining between them. Germline CDR1 and CDR2: SEHNR and FQNEAQ (reference sequence). The CDR3 extends over 15 amino acids. The CDR3 nucleotides read TGTGCCAGCAGCCCCCGTCCGGGACTGAGCTATGGCTACACCTTC. Translated: CASSPRPGLSYGYTF. Supplemented by reference TRBV7-9 and TRBJ1-2, the full variable domain reads DTGVSQNPRHKITKRGQNVTFRCDPISEHNRLYWYRQTLGQGPEFLTYFQNEAQLEKSRLLSDRFSAERPKGSFSTLEIQRTEQGDSAMYLCASSPRPGLSYGYTFGSGTRLTVV.

This chain connects TRBV9 to TRBJ2-2; TRBD2 matches 12 bases. Losses at the gene ends were 0 bases for V and 2 bases for J; bases not matched to a gene: 2. Germline CDR1 and CDR2: SGDLS and YYNGEE. The CDR3 sequence is 17 residues long. In nucleotides, the CDR3 is TGTGCCAGCAGCGTAGGACTAGCGGGGGCAAACACCGGGGAGCTGTTTTTT. It is translated as CASSVGLAGANTGELFF.

In this sample, this clone turned up once. CDR3: CSVSSGTVREQYF. The DNA for the CDR3 is TGCAGCGTATCCTCCGGGACAGTAAGGGAGCAGTACTTC. V gene TRBV29-1 combines with J gene TRBJ2-7; TRBD1 matches at 7 bases. CDR1 SQVTM and CDR2 ANQGSEA come from the germline V gene. This CDR3 is built from 13 residues. J was trimmed by 7 bases and V by 6 bases; bases with no gene match: 12.

The rearrangement uses TRBV5-6 and TRBJ2-7; D might be TRBD2 (5 bases). Germline V gene sequence: CDR1 SGHDT, CDR2 YYEEEE. The CDR3 totals 12 residues. With 4 bases removed from V and 7 bases from J, the gap between germline ends came to 12 bases. CDR3 residues: CASSQGLGEQYF. In DNA form, the CDR3 reads TGTGCCAGCAGCCAAGGACTGGGGGAGCAGTACTTC. Supplemented by reference TRBV5-6 and TRBJ2-7, the full variable domain reads DAGVTQSPTHLIKTRGQQVTLRCSPKSGHDTVSWYQQALGQGPQFIFQYYEEEERQRGNFPDRFSGHQFPNYSSELNVNALLLGDSALYLCASSQGLGEQYFGPGTRLTVT.

V is TRBV19 and J is TRBJ2-7; no clear D gene. The ends were cut back, 4 bases at V and 0 bases at J, with 10 bases in the middle. The CDR3 has 14 amino acids. Germline V gives CDR1 LNHDA, CDR2 SQIVND (reference sequence). The chain's CDR3 is CASSNQASSYEQYF. DNA of the CDR3: TGTGCCAGTAGTAATCAGGCGAGCTCCTACGAGCAGTACTTC.

V gene TRBV5-1 combines with J gene TRBJ2-1; 10 positions match TRBD2. From germline, CDR1 is SGHRS and CDR2 YFSETQ. This CDR3 contains 16 residues. V lost 1 base, J lost 0 bases, and 1 base stayed unmatched. The CDR3 sequence: CASSLTSGNSYNEQFF. The CDR3, as DNA: TGCGCCAGCAGCTTGACTAGCGGGAACTCCTACAATGAGCAGTTCTTC.

DNA of the CDR3: TGTGCCAGCAGCGTAAGGGGGGGCTATGAGCAGTTCTTC. Translating gives CASSVRGGYEQFF. The rearrangement joins TRBV9 to TRBJ2-1, with D perhaps TRBD2 (7 bases). V was trimmed by 1 base and J by 8 bases, leaving 10 bases between them. The CDR3 has 13 amino acids. From germline, CDR1 is SGDLS and CDR2 YYNGEE.

This clone was picked up a small number of times. This chain links TRBV6-1 with TRBJ2-1, with 7 bases matching TRBD2. J was trimmed by 4 bases and V by 5 bases; bases with no gene match: 5. This CDR3 spans 14 amino acids. Germline V CDR1 and CDR2: MNHNS, SASEGT. The CDR3 region has the DNA TGTGCCAGCAGTATTACTAGCGAATACAATGAGCAGTTCTTC. This sequence encodes CASSITSEYNEQFF.

The V and J genes are TRBV6-6 and TRBJ1-5; no clear D. The CDR3 contains 13 residues. Trimming stripped 2 bases from V and 5 bases from J, with 7 bases between. The germline gives CDR1 MNHNY, CDR2 SVGAGI (reference sequence). The CDR3 region is CASSYGTHQPQHF. As DNA, the CDR3 is TGTGCCAGCAGTTACGGCACTCATCAGCCCCAGCATTTT.

This clone showed up just a few times. The V gene is TRBV7-9, the J gene TRBJ2-2, with a possible D match to TRBD2 (5 bases). Trimming stripped 0 bases from V and 4 bases from J, with 12 bases between. CDR3 length: 16 residues. CDR1 and CDR2 (germline): SEHNR, FQNEAQ (reference sequence). DNA for the CDR3: TGTGCCAGCAGCTTAGCCCGGCCTAGCAGCACCGGGGAGCTGTTTTTT. Amino acids: CASSLARPSSTGELFF.

The rearrangement joins TRBV28 to TRBJ2-5; D is unclear. The CDR3 runs 13 residues. Germline V gene sequence: CDR1 MDHEN, CDR2 SYDVKM. The V end lost 5 bases, the J end lost 5 bases, and 12 bases lay between the germline ends. The CDR3: CASSVVGPETQYF. In DNA, the CDR3 is TGTGCCAGCAGTGTCGTAGGGCCGGAGACCCAGTACTTC. Based on the CDR3 plus reference TRBV28 and TRBJ2-5, the full variable domain is DVKVTQSSRYLVKRTGEKVFLECVQDMDHENMFWYRQDPGLGLRLIYFSYDVKMKEKGDIPEGYSVSREKKERFSLILESASTNQTSMYLCASSVVGPETQYFGPGTRLLVL.

Here the CDR3 DNA reads TGTGCTAGTGGTTTGGTATGGGGAGGGGCTCACAATGAGCAGTTCTTC. As protein: CASGLVWGGAHNEQFF. J is TRBJ2-1 and V is TRBV12-5; TRBD2 agrees at 7 bases. The ends lost 0 bases at V and 5 bases at J; junction bases unmatched: 7. CDR1 LGHNT and CDR2 FRNRAP come from the germline V gene. The length of the CDR3 is 16 residues.

V gene TRBV19 combines with J gene TRBJ1-1; D not resolved. Trimming took 5 bases from V and 4 from J, leaving 14 bases between them. Germline CDR1 and CDR2: LNHDA and SQIVND (reference sequence). The CDR3 loop spans 14 amino acids. The CDR3 here is CASSLGRSSTEAFF. The CDR3 region has the DNA TGTGCCAGTAGTTTGGGCCGTAGTTCCACTGAAGCTTTCTTT.

This chain joins TRBV5-3 and TRBJ2-7, with a possible D match to TRBD1 (5 bases). TRBV5-3 qualifies as an ORF whose function is uncertain. V lost 0 bases and J lost 6, with 13 bases in between. This CDR3 contains 14 residues. The CDR3 DNA reads TGTGCCAGAAGCTTGGCGCAGGGTGGCCTCGAGCAGTACTTC. Encoded protein: CARSLAQGGLEQYF.

The chain is built from TRBV5-6 and TRBJ1-1; the match to TRBD1 covers 7 bases. V was clipped by 4 bases and J by 1 base; unmatched bases: 4. CDR1 and CDR2 (germline): SGHDT, YYEEEE. The CDR3 consists of 14 residues. The CDR3 here is CASSPRGWNTEAFF. CDR3 sequence (DNA): TGTGCCAGCAGCCCCAGGGGGTGGAACACTGAAGCTTTCTTT.